This T cell receptor beta chain stems from a study of response to subunit inactivated influenza vaccine. The sample holds many counts of this clonotype. TCRdb re-called the RT-PCR reads through MiXCR, storing one row per CDR3 protein. The sample carries about 310,000 distinct CDR3 sequences, roughly 22% recorded once. The sample in question was PBMCs from blood, obtained around 22 months after vaccination. The source is a man aged 50 to 75 who received an inactivated influenza vaccine.

The CDR3 nucleotides are TGTGCCAGCAGCCAACAGGGCGATTCACCCCTCCACTTT. Protein sequence: CASSQQGDSPLHF. V gene TRBV3-1 combines with J gene TRBJ1-6, with D tentatively TRBD1 (5 bases). With 2 bases removed from V and 8 bases from J, the gap between germline ends came to 7 bases. Germline CDR1 LGHDT, CDR2 YNNKEL (reference sequence). The CDR3 sequence is 13 residues long.